This T cell receptor (beta chain) originates from a study of T cells in Graves' hyperthyroidism and ophthalmopathy (dated by TCRdb to between 2017 and 2020). About the study as a whole: Peripheral blood samples were taken at the time of initial diagnosis, prior to any treatment. TCR V-J signatures able to tell the groups apart were searched for in a discovery cohort of more than 90 patients, of whom over 40 had Graves' ophthalmopathy and around 57 had stable Graves' hyperthyroidism. Prospective prediction of ophthalmopathy was tested in an independent validation cohort of 18 to 20 hyperthyroidism patients and 17 patients who later progressed to ophthalmopathy. The 100 or so discovery patients were divided at random into training and test sets in a 7:3 ratio. In over five Graves' hyperthyroidism patients, the study also compared T-cell repertoires from thyroid tissue with T-cell repertoires from blood. After sampling, hyperthyroidism patients received methimazole starting at 30 mg daily, and ophthalmopathy patients received high-dose intravenous methylprednisolone. TCR Vbeta CDR3 sequencing of 130 to 150 peripheral blood samples (under 45 ophthalmopathy, about 75 hyperthyroidism and approximately 17 progressor patients) is reported in the paper. General study outcomes and caveats: In cross-validation, a model built on a 13 V-J signature told ophthalmopathy apart from stable hyperthyroidism with 85% to 90% sensitivity and approximately 81% specificity, and in testing the same model reached 80%/75%. In validation, the model predicted progression to ophthalmopathy a median of roughly six months before onset, with approximately 70% sensitivity and roughly 73% specificity. Sample size was not statistically predetermined, and investigators were not blinded to group allocation. Most expanded thyroid clonotypes (frequency above 0.001) were also detected in blood, suggesting blood repertoires may reflect thyroid immune responses.

About this clonotype itself: What this receptor recognizes is not known. There are no base qualities to consult, and no much larger clone falls within one base.

A patient counted as having stable Graves' hyperthyroidism if no progression to ophthalmopathy occurred over 18 months of follow-up. Hyperthyroidism patients were newly diagnosed, had a disease duration of under 2 months, and were aged 18 to 65 years. Any patient with an uncontrolled infection, another autoimmune disease, pregnancy or lactation was excluded. Diagnoses relied on clinical symptoms, serum thyroxine and TRAb, thyroid ultrasound and orbital computed tomography. Ficoll-Paque density gradient centrifugation was used to isolate PBMCs from under 11 ml of fresh peripheral blood. Total RNA was extracted using Trizol reagent, and RNA quality was assessed on an Agilent 2100 Bioanalyzer. Germline trimming: 2 bases from V, 5 bases from J; junction bases outside gene matches: 3. Taken from cysteine to phenylalanine, the CDR3 has 15 residues. The only DNA kept is the CDR3, 45 bases in frame from the first base. CDR1 and CDR2 (SGHDN, FVKESK) derive from the germline V gene.

TCR beta CDR3 regions were amplified from RNA transcripts. For the first round of RT-PCR on the TCR CDR3, the HTBI primer set was used together with the Qiagen OneStep RT-PCR kit. The libraries were constructed in a second round of multiplex PCR and then size-selected and purified. Sequencing of the libraries was done on an Illumina HiSeq2000 using paired-end 100 bp reads. The authors processed their data as follows. SOAPnuke was used to process the raw data, throwing out any read that contained adapters or uncalled bases, had a mean Phred below 15, or lacked an exact constant-primer or identifier match. High-quality paired reads were merged with COPE v1.2.5, and unique nucleotide sequences were defined as clonotypes. Clonotypes were aligned to IMGT TRBV, TRBD and TRBJ reference segments using MiTCR v1.1. The analysis was restricted to V-J combinations with a frequency above 0.0001, which together covered just over 99% of the repertoires. A TCS score was defined as the ratio of F50 (clonal expansion) to E x V (chaos), with BLOSUM62-based TCRdist applied between CDR3 peptides within each V-J. Welch's t-statistics and random forest reduced around 520 V-J features to roughly 13, which were used in a naive Bayes classifier (R e1071). TCRdb took the public reads, trimmed them with fastp at Q25, ran MiXCR for clone calling and kept in-frame beta chains. A single entry per CDR3 protein holds the most common genes and DNA from its merged rows. The V and J calls come from TCRdb's annotation, not from the publication. The sample includes about 210,000 distinct CDR3 sequences, with 15% to 20% observed a single time. Clones ranked in the top ten supply around 52% of the sample.

Rearrangement joined TRBV14 to TRBJ2-1, with 10 bases matching TRBD2. This sequence originates from a man in his fifties or sixties with Graves' hyperthyroidism. The sequenced sample consisted of blood. The CDR3 sequence is CASSQLLAGNNEQFF. Here is the DNA: TGTGCCAGCAGCCAACTACTAGCGGGGAACAATGAGCAGTTCTTC.